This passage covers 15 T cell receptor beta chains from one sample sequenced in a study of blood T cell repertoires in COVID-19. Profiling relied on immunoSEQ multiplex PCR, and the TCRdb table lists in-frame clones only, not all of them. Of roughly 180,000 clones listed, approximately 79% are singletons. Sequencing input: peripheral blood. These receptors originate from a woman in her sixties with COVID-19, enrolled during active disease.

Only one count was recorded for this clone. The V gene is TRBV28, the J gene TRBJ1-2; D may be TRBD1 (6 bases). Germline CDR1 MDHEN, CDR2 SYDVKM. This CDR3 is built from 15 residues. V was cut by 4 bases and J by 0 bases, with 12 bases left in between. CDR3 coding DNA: TGTGCCAGCAGTTCCCTAACAGGGCCTAACTATGGCTACACCTTC. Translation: CASSSLTGPNYGYTF.

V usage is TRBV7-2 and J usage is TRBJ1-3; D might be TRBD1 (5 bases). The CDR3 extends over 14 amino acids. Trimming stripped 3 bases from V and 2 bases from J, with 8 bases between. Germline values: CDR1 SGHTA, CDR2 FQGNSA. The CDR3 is CASSFGGTGNTIYF. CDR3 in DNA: TGTGCCAGCAGCTTCGGGGGAACTGGAAACACCATATATTTT.

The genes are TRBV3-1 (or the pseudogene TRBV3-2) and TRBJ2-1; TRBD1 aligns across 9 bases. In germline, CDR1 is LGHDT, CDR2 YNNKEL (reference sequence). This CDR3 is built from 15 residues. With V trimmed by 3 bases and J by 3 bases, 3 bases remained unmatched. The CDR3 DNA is TGTGCCAGCAGCCAGGGACAGGGTTTCTACAATGAGCAGTTCTTC. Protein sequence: CASSQGQGFYNEQFF.

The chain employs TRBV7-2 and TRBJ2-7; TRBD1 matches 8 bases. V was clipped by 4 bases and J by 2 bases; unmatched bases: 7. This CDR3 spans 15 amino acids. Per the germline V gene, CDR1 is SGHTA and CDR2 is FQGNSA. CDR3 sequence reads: CASSYGQGPPYEQYV. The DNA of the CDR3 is TGTGCCAGCAGCTACGGACAGGGTCCCCCCTACGAGCAGTACGTC.

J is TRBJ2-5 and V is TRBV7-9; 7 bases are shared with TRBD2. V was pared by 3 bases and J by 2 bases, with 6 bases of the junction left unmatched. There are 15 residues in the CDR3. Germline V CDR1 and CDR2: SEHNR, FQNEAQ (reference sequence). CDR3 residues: CASSFIAGSQETQYF. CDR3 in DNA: TGTGCCAGCAGCTTTATAGCGGGTTCTCAAGAGACCCAGTACTTC.

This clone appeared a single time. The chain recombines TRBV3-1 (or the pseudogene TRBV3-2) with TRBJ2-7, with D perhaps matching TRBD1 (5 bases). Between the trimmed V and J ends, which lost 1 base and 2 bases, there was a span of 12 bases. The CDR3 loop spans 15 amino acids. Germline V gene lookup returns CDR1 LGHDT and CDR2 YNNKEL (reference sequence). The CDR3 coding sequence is TGTGCCAGCAGCCAAGGGCAGGGTGGGCCCTACGAGCAGTACGTC. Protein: CASSQGQGGPYEQYV.

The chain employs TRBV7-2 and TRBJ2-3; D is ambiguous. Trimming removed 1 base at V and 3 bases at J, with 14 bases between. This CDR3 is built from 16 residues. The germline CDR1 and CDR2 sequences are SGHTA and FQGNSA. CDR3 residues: CASSLGQAKRTDTQYF. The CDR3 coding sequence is TGTGCCAGCAGCTTAGGACAAGCCAAAAGAACAGATACGCAGTATTTT.

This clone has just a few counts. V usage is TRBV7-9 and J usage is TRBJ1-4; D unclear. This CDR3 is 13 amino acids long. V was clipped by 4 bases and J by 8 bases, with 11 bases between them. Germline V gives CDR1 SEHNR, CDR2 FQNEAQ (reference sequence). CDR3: CASSSDLGEKLFF. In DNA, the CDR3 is TGTGCCAGCAGCTCGGACTTAGGGGAAAAACTGTTTTTT.

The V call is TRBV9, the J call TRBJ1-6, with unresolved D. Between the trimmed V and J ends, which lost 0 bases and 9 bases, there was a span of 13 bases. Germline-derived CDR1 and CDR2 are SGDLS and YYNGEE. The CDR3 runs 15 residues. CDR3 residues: CASSVGVGAGSPLHF. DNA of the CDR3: TGTGCCAGCAGCGTAGGCGTAGGTGCGGGTTCACCCCTCCACTTT. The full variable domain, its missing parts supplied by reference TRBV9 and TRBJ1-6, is DSGVTQTPKHLITATGQRVTLRCSPRSGDLSVYWYQQSLDQGLQFLIQYYNGEERAKGNILERFSAQQFPDLHSELNLSSLELGDSALYFCASSVGVGAGSPLHFGNGTRLTVT.

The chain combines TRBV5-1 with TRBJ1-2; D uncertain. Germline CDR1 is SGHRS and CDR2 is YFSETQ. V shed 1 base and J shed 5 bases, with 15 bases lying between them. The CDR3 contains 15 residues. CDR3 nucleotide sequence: TGCGCCAGCAGCTTGCCGGGAAACCGAGGATATGGCTACACCTTC. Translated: CASSLPGNRGYGYTF. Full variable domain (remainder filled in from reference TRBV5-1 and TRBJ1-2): KAGVTQTPRYLIKTRGQQVTLSCSPISGHRSVSWYQQTPGQGLQFLFEYFSETQRNKGNFPGRFSGRQFSNSRSEMNVSTLELGDSALYLCASSLPGNRGYGYTFGSGTRLTVV.

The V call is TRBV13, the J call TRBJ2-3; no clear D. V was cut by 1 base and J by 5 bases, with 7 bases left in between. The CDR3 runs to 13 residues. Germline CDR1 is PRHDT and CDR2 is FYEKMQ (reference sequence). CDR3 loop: CASSLAGRDTQYF. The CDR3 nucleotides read TGTGCCAGCAGCTTAGCAGGCCGAGATACGCAGTATTTT.

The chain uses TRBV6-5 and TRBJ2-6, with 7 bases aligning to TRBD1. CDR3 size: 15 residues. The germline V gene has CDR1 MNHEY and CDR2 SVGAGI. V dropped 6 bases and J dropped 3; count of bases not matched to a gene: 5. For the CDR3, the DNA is TGTGCCAGCAGCCTAGGGGGCAGTGGGGCCAACGTCCTGACTTTC. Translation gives CASSLGGSGANVLTF.

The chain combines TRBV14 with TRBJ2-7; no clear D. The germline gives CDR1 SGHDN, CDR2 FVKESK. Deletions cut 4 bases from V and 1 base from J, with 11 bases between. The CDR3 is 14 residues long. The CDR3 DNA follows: TGTGCCAGCAGCCGGGCCTTCCGGTCCTACGAGCAGTACGTC. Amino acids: CASSRAFRSYEQYV.

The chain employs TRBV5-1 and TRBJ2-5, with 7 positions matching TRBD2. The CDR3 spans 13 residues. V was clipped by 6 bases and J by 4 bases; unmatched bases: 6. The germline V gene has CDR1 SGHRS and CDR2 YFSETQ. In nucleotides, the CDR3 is TGCGCCAGCAAACGGGGGGAGAGAGAGACCCAGTACTTC. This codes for CASKRGERETQYF.

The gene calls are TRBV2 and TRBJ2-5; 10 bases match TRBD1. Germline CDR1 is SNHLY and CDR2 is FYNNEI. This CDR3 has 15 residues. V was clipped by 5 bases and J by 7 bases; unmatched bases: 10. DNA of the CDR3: TGTGCCAGCAGTCGGGACAGGGGTGGCGGAGGGACCCAGTACTTC. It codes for CASSRDRGGGGTQYF.